This is a list of T cell receptor beta chains from one sample in a study of cytotoxic CD8 clonotypes in ibrutinib-treated CLL. TCRdb's copy holds only in-frame clones and misses some; the assay was immunoSEQ multiplex PCR. This sample yields more than 85,000 clones, of which 75% to 80% are seen a single time; around 23% belongs to the top ten. The input for sequencing was PBMCs, taken after 24 months of ibrutinib treatment. The receptors here all came from a human donor with chronic lymphocytic leukemia. The CDR3 runs from the conserved cysteine through the conserved F or W. Fields, in order: CDR3 protein, J gene, D gene, V gene, clone size. D genes are given only for firm matches. Clone size appears in some rows only: once, few, many, or a class for an expanded clone.

cdr3_aa: CASSPGDTEAFF; j_call: TRBJ1-1; d_call: .; v_call: TRBV7-8; clone_size: .
cdr3_aa: CASSLATGWSGNTIYF; j_call: TRBJ1-3; d_call: TRBD1; v_call: TRBV7-2; clone_size: .
cdr3_aa: CASSFDRGDTQYF; j_call: TRBJ2-3; d_call: TRBD1; v_call: TRBV11-3; clone_size: .
cdr3_aa: CASSLVQVALGEQYF; j_call: TRBJ2-7; d_call: .; v_call: TRBV5-6; clone_size: once
cdr3_aa: CASSPDVVNEQFF; j_call: TRBJ2-1; d_call: .; v_call: TRBV11-2; clone_size: .
cdr3_aa: CASSLGGREEKLFF; j_call: TRBJ1-4; d_call: .; v_call: TRBV5-1; clone_size: few
cdr3_aa: CASSYGWDYGYTF; j_call: TRBJ1-2; d_call: .; v_call: TRBV6-6; clone_size: .
cdr3_aa: CAWSLRTSGRDNEQFF; j_call: TRBJ2-1; d_call: TRBD2; v_call: TRBV30; clone_size: .
cdr3_aa: CASSGTSGRSYNEQFF; j_call: TRBJ2-1; d_call: TRBD2; v_call: TRBV7-9; clone_size: .
cdr3_aa: CAGTGGNYGYTF; j_call: TRBJ1-2; d_call: TRBD1; v_call: TRBV30; clone_size: .
cdr3_aa: CASSGLGYEQYF; j_call: TRBJ2-7; d_call: .; v_call: TRBV5-6; clone_size: .
cdr3_aa: CASSEGLYSYEQYF; j_call: TRBJ2-7; d_call: .; v_call: TRBV27; clone_size: many
cdr3_aa: CASSQRGVGNTIYF; j_call: TRBJ1-3; d_call: .; v_call: TRBV4-3; clone_size: .
cdr3_aa: CASSLGGGRGRLMNTEAFF; j_call: TRBJ1-1; d_call: TRBD1; v_call: TRBV7-9; clone_size: once
cdr3_aa: CASSPPGAGVGETQYF; j_call: TRBJ2-5; d_call: .; v_call: TRBV7-6; clone_size: once
cdr3_aa: CASSPPWGGGFTGELFF; j_call: TRBJ2-2; d_call: .; v_call: TRBV9; clone_size: .
cdr3_aa: CASSWQGIGEQYF; j_call: TRBJ2-7; d_call: .; v_call: TRBV6-1; clone_size: .
cdr3_aa: CASSLTHRMNTGELFF; j_call: TRBJ2-2; d_call: .; v_call: TRBV5-1; clone_size: .
cdr3_aa: CASSQGGGGWEQYF; j_call: TRBJ2-7; d_call: .; v_call: TRBV14; clone_size: .
cdr3_aa: CASSEVGGRPGNEQFF; j_call: TRBJ2-1; d_call: .; v_call: TRBV7-6; clone_size: .
cdr3_aa: CASRGIAALSTDTQYF; j_call: TRBJ2-3; d_call: .; v_call: TRBV19; clone_size: .
cdr3_aa: CASSFTGGNYGYTF; j_call: TRBJ1-2; d_call: TRBD1; v_call: TRBV5-4; clone_size: .
cdr3_aa: CASSQDSSGDPRNNEQFF; j_call: TRBJ2-1; d_call: TRBD2; v_call: TRBV4-1; clone_size: .
cdr3_aa: CASSLGGSSDTQYF; j_call: TRBJ2-3; d_call: .; v_call: TRBV7-9; clone_size: .
cdr3_aa: CASSVGGGASEAFF; j_call: TRBJ1-1; d_call: .; v_call: TRBV9; clone_size: .
cdr3_aa: CASSLGPFTDTQYF; j_call: TRBJ2-3; d_call: .; v_call: TRBV7-2; clone_size: .
cdr3_aa: CASSGRDRTNNEQFF; j_call: TRBJ2-1; d_call: TRBD1; v_call: TRBV5-1; clone_size: .
cdr3_aa: CASSSLGQGGEQYF; j_call: TRBJ2-7; d_call: .; v_call: TRBV7-8; clone_size: .
cdr3_aa: CASSLTRTRSYEQYF; j_call: TRBJ2-7; d_call: TRBD2; v_call: TRBV7-2; clone_size: .
cdr3_aa: CASSYGGNGAYEQYF; j_call: TRBJ2-7; d_call: .; v_call: TRBV6-6; clone_size: once
cdr3_aa: CASSSYLTASNTEAFF; j_call: TRBJ1-1; d_call: .; v_call: TRBV27; clone_size: .
cdr3_aa: CASSSPRTGPAYGYTF; j_call: TRBJ1-2; d_call: TRBD1; v_call: TRBV5-4; clone_size: .
cdr3_aa: CASSTITGGTDTQYF; j_call: TRBJ2-3; d_call: TRBD1; v_call: TRBV19; clone_size: .
cdr3_aa: CASSEWNTGELFF; j_call: TRBJ2-2; d_call: .; v_call: TRBV6-1; clone_size: .
cdr3_aa: CASRSGNTEAFF; j_call: TRBJ1-1; d_call: .; v_call: TRBV10-2; clone_size: few
cdr3_aa: CASSALEADTQYF; j_call: TRBJ2-3; d_call: .; v_call: TRBV2; clone_size: .
cdr3_aa: CASRTSGRNEQFF; j_call: TRBJ2-1; d_call: TRBD2; v_call: TRBV6-5; clone_size: .
cdr3_aa: CASSLDRAGGYNEQFF; j_call: TRBJ2-1; d_call: TRBD2; v_call: TRBV5-1; clone_size: .
cdr3_aa: CASSPWEGAYEQYF; j_call: TRBJ2-7; d_call: TRBD2; v_call: TRBV13; clone_size: .
cdr3_aa: CAISAEGTEAFF; j_call: TRBJ1-1; d_call: .; v_call: TRBV10-3; clone_size: .
cdr3_aa: CASSARDVMTNYGYTF; j_call: TRBJ1-2; d_call: .; v_call: TRBV18; clone_size: few
cdr3_aa: CASSIIRGDEQFF; j_call: TRBJ2-1; d_call: TRBD2; v_call: TRBV19; clone_size: .
cdr3_aa: CASTATNEKLFF; j_call: TRBJ1-4; d_call: .; v_call: TRBV28; clone_size: .
cdr3_aa: CASSMTGRRNTEAFF; j_call: TRBJ1-1; d_call: TRBD1; v_call: TRBV6-6; clone_size: few
cdr3_aa: CASSPHHTRTNYGYTF; j_call: TRBJ1-2; d_call: .; v_call: TRBV27; clone_size: .
cdr3_aa: CATSRDRTSLNTGELFF; j_call: TRBJ2-2; d_call: .; v_call: TRBV15; clone_size: .
cdr3_aa: CASSIVDSSHETQYF; j_call: TRBJ2-5; d_call: .; v_call: TRBV19; clone_size: .
cdr3_aa: CASSLERGPQHF; j_call: TRBJ1-5; d_call: .; v_call: TRBV5-6; clone_size: .
cdr3_aa: CASSTLSIYGYTF; j_call: TRBJ1-2; d_call: .; v_call: TRBV6-6; clone_size: few
cdr3_aa: CASSPLMGRQETQYF; j_call: TRBJ2-5; d_call: .; v_call: TRBV4-2; clone_size: .
cdr3_aa: CASSSPGTPYEQYF; j_call: TRBJ2-7; d_call: .; v_call: TRBV28; clone_size: .
cdr3_aa: CASSYSSTDRTQYF; j_call: TRBJ2-3; d_call: .; v_call: TRBV6-6; clone_size: .